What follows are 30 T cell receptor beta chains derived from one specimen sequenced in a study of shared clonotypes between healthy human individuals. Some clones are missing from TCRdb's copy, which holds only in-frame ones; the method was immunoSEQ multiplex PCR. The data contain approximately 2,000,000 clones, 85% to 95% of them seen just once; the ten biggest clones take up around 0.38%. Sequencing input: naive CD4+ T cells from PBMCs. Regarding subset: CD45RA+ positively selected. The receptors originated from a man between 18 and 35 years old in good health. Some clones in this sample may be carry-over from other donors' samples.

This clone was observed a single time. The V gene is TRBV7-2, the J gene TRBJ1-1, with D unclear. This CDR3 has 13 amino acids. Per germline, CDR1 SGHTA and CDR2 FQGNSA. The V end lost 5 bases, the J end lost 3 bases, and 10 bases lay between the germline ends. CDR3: CASSLHRDTEAFF. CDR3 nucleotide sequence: TGTGCCAGCAGCCTTCACCGGGACACTGAAGCTTTCTTT.

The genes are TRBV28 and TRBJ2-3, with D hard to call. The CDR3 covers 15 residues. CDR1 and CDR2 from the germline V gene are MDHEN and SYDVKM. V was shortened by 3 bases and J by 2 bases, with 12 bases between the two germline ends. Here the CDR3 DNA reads TGTGCCAGCAGTTTCAGCAGCCCCTTCACAGATACGCAGTATTTT. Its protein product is CASSFSSPFTDTQYF.

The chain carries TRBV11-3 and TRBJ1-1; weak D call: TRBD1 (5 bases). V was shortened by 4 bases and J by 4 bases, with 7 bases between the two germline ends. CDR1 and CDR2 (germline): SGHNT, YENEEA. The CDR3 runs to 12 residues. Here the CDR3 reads CASSSQGTEAFF. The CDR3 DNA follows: TGTGCCAGCAGCTCCCAGGGCACTGAAGCTTTCTTT.

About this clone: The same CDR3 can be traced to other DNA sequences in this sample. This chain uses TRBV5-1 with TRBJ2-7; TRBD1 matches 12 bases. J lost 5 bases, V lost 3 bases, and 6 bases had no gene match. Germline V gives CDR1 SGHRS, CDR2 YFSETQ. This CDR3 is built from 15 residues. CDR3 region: CASSSSGTGGDEQYF. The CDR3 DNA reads TGCGCCAGCAGCTCATCCGGGACAGGGGGCGACGAGCAGTACTTC.

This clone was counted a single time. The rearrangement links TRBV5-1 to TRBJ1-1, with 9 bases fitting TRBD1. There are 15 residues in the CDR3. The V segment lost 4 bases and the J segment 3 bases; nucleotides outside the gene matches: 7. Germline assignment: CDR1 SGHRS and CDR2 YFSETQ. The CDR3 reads CASSPWTGVDTEAFF. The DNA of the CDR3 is TGCGCCAGCAGCCCTTGGACAGGGGTGGACACTGAAGCTTTCTTT.

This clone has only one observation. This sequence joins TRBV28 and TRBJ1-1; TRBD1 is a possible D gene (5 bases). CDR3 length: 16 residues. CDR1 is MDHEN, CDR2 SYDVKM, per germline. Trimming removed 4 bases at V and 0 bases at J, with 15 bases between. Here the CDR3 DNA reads TGTGCCAGCAGTTCCCCGGGACGGCTAATGAACACTGAAGCTTTCTTT. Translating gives CASSSPGRLMNTEAFF.

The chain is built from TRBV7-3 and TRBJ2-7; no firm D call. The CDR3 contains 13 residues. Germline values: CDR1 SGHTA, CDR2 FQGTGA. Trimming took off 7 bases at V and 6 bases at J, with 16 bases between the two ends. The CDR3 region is CASKPQILGEQYF. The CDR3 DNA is TGTGCCAGCAAACCCCAGATACTCGGCGAGCAGTACTTC.

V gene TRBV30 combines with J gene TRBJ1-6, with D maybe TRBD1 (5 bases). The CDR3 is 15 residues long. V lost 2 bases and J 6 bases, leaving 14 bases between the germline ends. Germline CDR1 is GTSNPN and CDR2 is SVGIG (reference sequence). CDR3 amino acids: CAWSTTGAPNSPLHF. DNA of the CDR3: TGTGCCTGGAGTACAACCGGGGCGCCTAATTCACCCCTCCACTTT.

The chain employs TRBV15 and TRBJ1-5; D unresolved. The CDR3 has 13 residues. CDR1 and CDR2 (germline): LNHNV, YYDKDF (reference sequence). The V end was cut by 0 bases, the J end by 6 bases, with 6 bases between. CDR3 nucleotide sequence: TGTGCCACCAGCAGAGACAAGGTTCAGCCCCAGCATTTT. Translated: CATSRDKVQPQHF.

The CDR3 bases are TGTGCCAGCTCGGGTGGGGGGCAAGAGACCCAGTACTTC. Protein: CASSGGGQETQYF. V usage is TRBV7-2 and J usage is TRBJ2-5, with a weak D call TRBD2 (6 bases). Per germline, CDR1 SGHTA and CDR2 FQGNSA. The CDR3 spans 13 residues. V lost 8 bases, J lost 2 bases, and 12 bases lay in between.

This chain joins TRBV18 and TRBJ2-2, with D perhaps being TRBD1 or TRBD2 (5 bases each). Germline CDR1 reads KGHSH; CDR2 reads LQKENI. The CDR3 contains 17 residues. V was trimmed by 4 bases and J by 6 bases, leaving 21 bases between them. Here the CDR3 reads CASSLRDRPSNAGELFF. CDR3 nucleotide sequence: TGTGCCAGCTCACTTAGGGACCGACCGTCTAACGCCGGGGAGCTGTTTTTT.

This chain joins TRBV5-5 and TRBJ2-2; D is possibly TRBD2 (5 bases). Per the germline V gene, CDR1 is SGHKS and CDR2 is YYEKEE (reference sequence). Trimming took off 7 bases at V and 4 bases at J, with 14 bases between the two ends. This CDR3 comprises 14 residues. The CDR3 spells CASRRTMSTGELFF. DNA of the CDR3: TGTGCCAGCCGGAGGACGATGAGCACCGGGGAGCTGTTTTTT.

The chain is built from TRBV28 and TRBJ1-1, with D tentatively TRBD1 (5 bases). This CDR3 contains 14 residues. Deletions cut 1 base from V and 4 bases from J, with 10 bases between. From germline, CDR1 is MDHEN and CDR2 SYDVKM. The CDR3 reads CASSLYATVTEAFF. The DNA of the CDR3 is TGTGCCAGCAGTTTATACGCGACAGTCACTGAAGCTTTCTTT. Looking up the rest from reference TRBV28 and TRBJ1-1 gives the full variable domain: DVKVTQSSRYLVKRTGEKVFLECVQDMDHENMFWYRQDPGLGLRLIYFSYDVKMKEKGDIPEGYSVSREKKERFSLILESASTNQTSMYLCASSLYATVTEAFFGQGTRLTVV.

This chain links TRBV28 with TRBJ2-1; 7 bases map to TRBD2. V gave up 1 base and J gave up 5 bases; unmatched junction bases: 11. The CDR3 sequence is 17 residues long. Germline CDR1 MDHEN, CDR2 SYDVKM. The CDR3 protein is CASSLYGTTKRDNEQFF. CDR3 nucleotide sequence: TGTGCCAGCAGTTTATACGGGACTACCAAGAGGGACAATGAGCAGTTCTTC. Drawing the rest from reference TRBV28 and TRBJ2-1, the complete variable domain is DVKVTQSSRYLVKRTGEKVFLECVQDMDHENMFWYRQDPGLGLRLIYFSYDVKMKEKGDIPEGYSVSREKKERFSLILESASTNQTSMYLCASSLYGTTKRDNEQFFGPGTRLTVL.

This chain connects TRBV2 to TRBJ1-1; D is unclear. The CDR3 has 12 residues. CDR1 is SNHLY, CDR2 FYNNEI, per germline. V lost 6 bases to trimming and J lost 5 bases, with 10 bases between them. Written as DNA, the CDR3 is TGTGCCAGCAGGTGGGATAGGACTGAAGCTTTCTTT. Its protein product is CASRWDRTEAFF. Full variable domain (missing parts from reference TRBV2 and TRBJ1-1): EPEVTQTPSHQVTQMGQEVILRCVPISNHLYFYWYRQILGQKVEFLVSFYNNEISEKSEIFDDQFSVERPDGSNFTLKIRSTKLEDSAMYFCASRWDRTEAFFGQGTRLTVV.

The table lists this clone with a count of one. The DNA for the CDR3 is TGTGCCAGCAGCGGCCACATGACAGGGGCCCAAGGCTACACCTTC. This gives the protein CASSGHMTGAQGYTF. The rearrangement uses TRBV9 and TRBJ1-2, with 8 bases lining up with TRBD1. Per germline, CDR1 SGDLS and CDR2 YYNGEE. The length of the CDR3 is 15 residues. With 3 bases clipped from V and 8 bases from J, the junction kept 12 bases outside the gene matches.

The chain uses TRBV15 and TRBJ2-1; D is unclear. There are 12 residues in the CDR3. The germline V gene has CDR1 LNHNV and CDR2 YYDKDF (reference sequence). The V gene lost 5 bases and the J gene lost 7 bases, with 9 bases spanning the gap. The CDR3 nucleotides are TGTGCCACCAGCTGGGGATCGAATGAGCAGTTCTTC. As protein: CATSWGSNEQFF.

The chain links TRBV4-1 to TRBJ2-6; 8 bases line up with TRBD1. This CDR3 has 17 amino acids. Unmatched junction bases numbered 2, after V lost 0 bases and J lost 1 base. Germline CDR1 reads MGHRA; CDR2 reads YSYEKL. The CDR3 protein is CASSQDRTGSGANVLTF. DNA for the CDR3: TGCGCCAGCAGCCAAGACCGGACAGGGTCTGGGGCCAACGTCCTGACTTTC.

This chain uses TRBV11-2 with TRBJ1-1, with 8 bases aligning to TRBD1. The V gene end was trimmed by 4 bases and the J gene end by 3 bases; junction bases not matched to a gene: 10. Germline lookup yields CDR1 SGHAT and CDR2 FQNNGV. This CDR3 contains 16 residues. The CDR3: CASSSDPYRGDTEAFF. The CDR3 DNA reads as TGTGCCAGCAGCTCGGACCCATACAGGGGGGACACTGAAGCTTTCTTT.

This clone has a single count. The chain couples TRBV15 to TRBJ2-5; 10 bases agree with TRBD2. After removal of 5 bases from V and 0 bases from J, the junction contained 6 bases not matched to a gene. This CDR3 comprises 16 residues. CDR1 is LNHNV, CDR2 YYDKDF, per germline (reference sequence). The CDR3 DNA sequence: TGTGCCACCAGCGGGGGGACTAGCGCTAACCAAGAGACCCAGTACTTC. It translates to CATSGGTSANQETQYF.

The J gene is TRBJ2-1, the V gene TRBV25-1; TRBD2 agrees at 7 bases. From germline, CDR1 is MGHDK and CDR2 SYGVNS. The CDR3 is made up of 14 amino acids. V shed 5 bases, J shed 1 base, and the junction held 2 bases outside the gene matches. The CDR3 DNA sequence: TGTGCCAGCAGTCGGCGGGAGTCCTACAATGAGCAGTTCTTC. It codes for CASSRRESYNEQFF.

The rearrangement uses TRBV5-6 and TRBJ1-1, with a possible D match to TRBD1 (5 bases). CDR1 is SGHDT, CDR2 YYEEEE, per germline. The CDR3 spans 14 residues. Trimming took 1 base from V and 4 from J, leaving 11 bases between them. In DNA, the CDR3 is TGTGCCAGCAGCTTGAGGGGAGGCAGCACTGAAGCTTTCTTT. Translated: CASSLRGGSTEAFF.

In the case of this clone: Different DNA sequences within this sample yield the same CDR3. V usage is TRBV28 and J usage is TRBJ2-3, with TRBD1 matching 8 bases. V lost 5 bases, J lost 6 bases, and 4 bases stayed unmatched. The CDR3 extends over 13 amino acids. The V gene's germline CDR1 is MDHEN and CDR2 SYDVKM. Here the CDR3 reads CASSRTGRDTQYF. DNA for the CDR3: TGTGCCAGCAGTCGGACAGGGCGGGATACGCAGTATTTT.

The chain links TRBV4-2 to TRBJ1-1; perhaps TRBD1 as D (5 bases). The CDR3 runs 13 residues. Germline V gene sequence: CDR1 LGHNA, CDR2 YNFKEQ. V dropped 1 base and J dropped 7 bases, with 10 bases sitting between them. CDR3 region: CASSQGRDSEAFF. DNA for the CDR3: TGTGCCAGCAGCCAAGGTCGAGACAGTGAAGCTTTCTTT.

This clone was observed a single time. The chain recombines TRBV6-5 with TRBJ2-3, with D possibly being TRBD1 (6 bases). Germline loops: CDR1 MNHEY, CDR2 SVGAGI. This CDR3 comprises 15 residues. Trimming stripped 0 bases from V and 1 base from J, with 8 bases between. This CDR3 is CASSYSYRGTDTQYF. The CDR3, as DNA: TGTGCCAGCAGTTACTCCTACAGGGGCACAGATACGCAGTATTTT.

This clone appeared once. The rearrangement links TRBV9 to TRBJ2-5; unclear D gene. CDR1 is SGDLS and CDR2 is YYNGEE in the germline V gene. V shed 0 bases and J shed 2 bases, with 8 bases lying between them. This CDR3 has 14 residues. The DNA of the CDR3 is TGTGCCAGCAGCGTAGCCATAGCACAAGAGACCCAGTACTTC. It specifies CASSVAIAQETQYF.

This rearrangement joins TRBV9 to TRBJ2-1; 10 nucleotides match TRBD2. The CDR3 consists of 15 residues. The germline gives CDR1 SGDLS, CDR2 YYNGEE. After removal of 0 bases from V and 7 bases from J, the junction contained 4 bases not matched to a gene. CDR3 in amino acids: CASSVDLAGDNEQFF. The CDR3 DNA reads TGTGCCAGCAGCGTAGATCTAGCGGGAGATAATGAGCAGTTCTTC.

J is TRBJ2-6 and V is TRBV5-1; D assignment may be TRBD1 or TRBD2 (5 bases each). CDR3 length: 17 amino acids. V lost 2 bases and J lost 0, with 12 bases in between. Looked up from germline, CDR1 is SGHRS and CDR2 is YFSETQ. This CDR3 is CASSFRQGPSGANVLTF. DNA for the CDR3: TGCGCCAGCAGCTTTAGGCAGGGACCCTCTGGGGCCAACGTCCTGACTTTC. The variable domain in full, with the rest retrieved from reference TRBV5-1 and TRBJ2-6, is KAGVTQTPRYLIKTRGQQVTLSCSPISGHRSVSWYQQTPGQGLQFLFEYFSETQRNKGNFPGRFSGRQFSNSRSEMNVSTLELGDSALYLCASSFRQGPSGANVLTFGAGSRLTVL.

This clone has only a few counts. DNA for the CDR3: TGTGCCAGCAGCCCACGCCGGGACGATGAGCAGTTCTTC. Its translation: CASSPRRDDEQFF. The chain links TRBV7-3 to TRBJ2-1; possibly TRBD1 or TRBD2 for D (5 bases each). Germline V gives CDR1 SGHTA, CDR2 FQGTGA. CDR3 length: 13 amino acids. V shed 5 bases and J shed 8 bases, with 13 bases lying between them.

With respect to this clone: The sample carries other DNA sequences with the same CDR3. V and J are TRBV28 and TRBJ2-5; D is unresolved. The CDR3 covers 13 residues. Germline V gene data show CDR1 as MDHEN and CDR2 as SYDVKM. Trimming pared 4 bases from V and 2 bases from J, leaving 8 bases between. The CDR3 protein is CASSSPYQETQYF. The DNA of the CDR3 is TGTGCCAGCAGTTCGCCCTATCAAGAGACCCAGTACTTC.